This T cell receptor beta chain derives from a study of shared clonotypes between healthy human individuals. Study results and limitations: Clonotypes which were not shared had lower generation probabilities than clonotypes that all four donors shared.

For this clone: The antigen is unknown.

Germline-derived CDR1 and CDR2 are MNHEY and SMNVEV (reference sequence). The CDR3 is made up of 20 amino acids. J gave up 2 bases and V 5 bases, and 19 bases lay outside the gene matches. Method: immunoSEQ multiplex PCR; TCRdb's copy keeps in-frame clones and lacks some. The data hold roughly 890,000 clones, with over 90% observed a single time. The naive CD8 subset, CD45RO-negative cells positively selected for CCR7, excluded terminally differentiated effector memory CD45RA+ cells. Material for sequencing was naive CD8+ T cells sorted from blood. This clonotype was obtained from a man aged 30 to 39 in good health. The genes are TRBV27 and TRBJ2-5, with 11 bases that match TRBD2. The CDR3 loop is CASSLWGHGLAGGQQETQYF. CDR3 nucleotide sequence: TGTGCCAGCAGTCTATGGGGCCATGGGCTAGCGGGAGGTCAGCAAGAGACCCAGTACTTC.